The 31 T cell receptor beta chains presented below share a single source sample, sequenced in a study of sequential checkpoint blockade in melanoma. The data were produced by immunoSEQ multiplex PCR, yet TCRdb's version contains in-frame clones alone and is incomplete. The sample holds approximately 37,000 clones; roughly four fifths are singletons and the top ten take about 5.5%. The treatment: randomized to nivolumab then ipilimumab (arm A) or the reverse (arm B). Material: CD8+ T cells sorted from blood (inferred from file names), obtained from a patient given nivolumab and ipilimumab in sequence. The receptors come from a human donor with melanoma.

The chain carries TRBV6-1 and TRBJ2-4, with D uncertain. V lost 3 bases to trimming and J lost 0 bases, with 15 bases between them. CDR3 length: 17 residues. Germline CDR1 reads MNHNS; CDR2 reads SASEGT. CDR3 DNA sequence: TGTGCCAGCAGTGAGCCGACGACAACACTAGCCAAAAACATTCAGTACTTC. It translates to CASSEPTTTLAKNIQYF.

The chain employs TRBV16 and TRBJ1-2; D is undetermined. CDR3 length: 15 residues. Germline V lookup: CDR1 KGHSY, CDR2 FQNENV. The V end was cut by 3 bases, the J end by 8 bases, with 19 bases between. CDR3 in amino acids: CASSQFLDLPHGYTF. The CDR3 DNA reads as TGTGCCAGCAGCCAGTTCCTAGACTTACCCCACGGCTACACCTTC.

This clone was counted a single time. This sequence joins TRBV11-2 and TRBJ2-1; 8 nucleotides line up with TRBD2. The CDR3 runs to 14 residues. J lost 4 bases, V lost 5 bases, and 4 bases had no gene match. Looked up from germline, CDR1 is SGHAT and CDR2 is FQNNGV. The CDR3 DNA follows: TGTGCCAGCAGCCCCGGCGGGGGGTACAATGAGCAGTTCTTC. Amino acid sequence: CASSPGGGYNEQFF. Full variable domain (rest looked up from reference TRBV11-2 and TRBJ2-1): EAGVAQSPRYKIIEKRQSVAFWCNPISGHATLYWYQQILGQGPKLLIQFQNNGVVDDSQLPKDRFSAERLKGVDSTLKIQPAKLEDSAVYLCASSPGGGYNEQFFGPGTRLTVL.

The chain is built from TRBV5-1 and TRBJ2-7; 11 bases line up with TRBD2. V dropped 4 bases and J dropped 3; count of bases not matched to a gene: 3. This CDR3 region has 14 residues. Germline V lookup: CDR1 SGHRS, CDR2 YFSETQ. The CDR3, as DNA: TGCGCCAGCAGCCTAGCGGGGGGTTTCTACGAGCAGTACTTC. Translated: CASSLAGGFYEQYF. Together with reference TRBV5-1 and TRBJ2-7, the CDR3 gives the full variable domain: KAGVTQTPRYLIKTRGQQVTLSCSPISGHRSVSWYQQTPGQGLQFLFEYFSETQRNKGNFPGRFSGRQFSNSRSEMNVSTLELGDSALYLCASSLAGGFYEQYFGPGTRLTVT.

This clone was seen once. The chain employs TRBV7-9 and TRBJ2-3; D perhaps matches TRBD2 (6 bases). The CDR3 sequence is 15 residues long. The germline V and J ends were trimmed by 2 bases and 1 base, with 10 bases remaining between them. Germline V gene lookup returns CDR1 SEHNR and CDR2 FQNEAQ (reference sequence). The DNA for the CDR3 is TGTGCCAGCAGCTTAAGTTGGGGGGGCACAGATACGCAGTATTTT. Translating it yields CASSLSWGGTDTQYF.

The V gene is TRBV7-9, the J gene TRBJ2-7; the D gene is possibly TRBD1 (5 bases). Germline V CDR1 and CDR2: SEHNR, FQNEAQ (reference sequence). The CDR3 is made up of 13 amino acids. The V and J ends lost 11 bases and 2 bases respectively, with 16 bases between them. The CDR3 sequence is CALSTGETYEQYF. The CDR3 DNA sequence: TGTGCCTTATCTACAGGAGAGACCTACGAGCAGTACTTC.

In this sample, this clone turned up a few times. The rearrangement uses TRBV30 and TRBJ2-7; 7 bases agree with TRBD1. The length of the CDR3 is 13 residues. Germline V gene sequence: CDR1 GTSNPN, CDR2 SVGIG (reference sequence). After removal of 0 bases from V and 2 bases from J, the junction contained 1 base not matched to a gene. In DNA, the CDR3 is TGTGCCTGGAGTGTAGGGACAGCCTACGAGCAGTACTTC. Translation gives CAWSVGTAYEQYF.

The rearrangement uses TRBV5-4 and TRBJ2-1; 7 bases agree with TRBD1. The trim removed 2 bases at V and 10 bases at J, leaving 3 bases unmatched. This CDR3 contains 12 residues. Germline V gene data show CDR1 as SGHNT and CDR2 as YYREEE (reference sequence). The CDR3 DNA reads TGTGCCAGCAGCTTAGAGGACAGGGAGCAGTTCTTC. Translating it yields CASSLEDREQFF.

The chain links TRBV27 to TRBJ2-3; TRBD1 aligns across 8 bases. Germline assignment: CDR1 MNHEY and CDR2 SMNVEV (reference sequence). The CDR3 spans 15 residues. The junction had 9 bases not matched to a gene; V was cut back by 5 bases and J by 5 bases. CDR3 amino acids: CASSLPGTGIDTQYF. CDR3 coding DNA: TGTGCCAGCAGTCTCCCCGGGACAGGCATAGATACGCAGTATTTT.

J is TRBJ1-6 and V is TRBV6-1; perhaps TRBD1 as D (6 bases). Germline assignment: CDR1 MNHNS and CDR2 SASEGT. CDR3 length: 12 amino acids. The V gene lost 8 bases and the J gene lost 4 bases, with 6 bases spanning the gap. Here the CDR3 reads CASGTYNSPLHF. The CDR3 DNA is TGTGCCAGCGGGACATATAATTCACCCCTCCACTTT.

The gene calls are TRBV4-1 and TRBJ1-1; 7 bases align to TRBD1. This CDR3 is built from 14 residues. Germline V gives CDR1 MGHRA, CDR2 YSYEKL. Germline trimming cut 4 bases from V and 4 bases from J; bases unmatched to any gene: 6. The CDR3 coding sequence is TGCGCCAGCAGCCTTACAGGGGCCGGCACTGAAGCTTTCTTT. Residues: CASSLTGAGTEAFF.

CDR3 residues: CASSLVATGGEKLFF. In DNA form, the CDR3 reads TGTGCCAGCAGCTTAGTCGCGACAGGGGGCGAAAAACTGTTTTTT. V usage is TRBV11-2 and J usage is TRBJ1-4; TRBD1 agrees at 10 bases. V was pared by 1 base and J by 8 bases, with 4 bases of the junction left unmatched. The CDR3 sequence is 15 residues long. CDR1 and CDR2 from the germline V gene are SGHAT and FQNNGV.

The CDR3 sequence: CASSLSSGPYNEQFF. The CDR3 nucleotides are TGTGCCAGCAGTTTATCGAGCGGCCCCTACAATGAGCAGTTCTTC. This chain uses TRBV27 with TRBJ2-1; D is possibly TRBD2 (5 bases). The V gene lost 0 bases and the J gene lost 2 bases, with 8 bases spanning the gap. CDR3 length: 15 amino acids. Germline assignment: CDR1 MNHEY and CDR2 SMNVEV (reference sequence).

The sample holds one count of this clone. This rearrangement joins TRBV30 to TRBJ1-5, with TRBD1 as a possible D gene (6 bases). The germline CDR1 and CDR2 sequences are GTSNPN and SVGIG (reference sequence). Trimming stripped 0 bases from V and 5 bases from J, with 17 bases between. The CDR3 is made up of 16 amino acids. The chain's CDR3 is CAWSVRWGGGDQPQHF. The CDR3 region has the DNA TGTGCCTGGAGTGTACGGTGGGGGGGCGGCGATCAGCCCCAGCATTTT.

V usage is TRBV29-1 and J usage is TRBJ1-1; D unresolved. Germline assignment: CDR1 SQVTM and CDR2 ANQGSEA. This CDR3 is built from 10 residues. The V and J ends lost 7 bases and 8 bases respectively, with 11 bases between them. The CDR3 DNA follows: TGCAGCGCCGAGTCAGGAGAAGCTTTCTTT. Protein product: CSAESGEAFF.

The chain combines TRBV4-1 with TRBJ2-3; 10 nucleotides align to TRBD2. The ends lost 6 bases at V and 0 bases at J; junction bases unmatched: 6. The CDR3 length is 16 residues. CDR1 and CDR2 (germline): MGHRA, YSYEKL. The CDR3 DNA reads TGCGCCAGCAGACAGAGCGGGGGGGAGAGCACAGATACGCAGTATTTT. This gives the protein CASRQSGGESTDTQYF.

V is TRBV7-9 and J is TRBJ2-5, with D perhaps TRBD2 (6 bases). V dropped 5 bases and J dropped 1 base, with 23 bases sitting between them. The germline CDR1 and CDR2 sequences are SEHNR and FQNEAQ (reference sequence). The CDR3 extends over 18 amino acids. This chain's CDR3 is CASSLITGTPSGQETQYF. The CDR3 DNA sequence: TGTGCCAGCAGCCTAATTACCGGGACTCCATCCGGCCAAGAGACCCAGTACTTC.

CDR3 nucleotide sequence: TGTGCCAGCAGCACGGGGACAGGGAAGCCTAGCGAGCAGTACTTC. It specifies CASSTGTGKPSEQYF. The chain joins TRBV13 to TRBJ2-7; 9 nucleotides line up with TRBD1. From germline, CDR1 is PRHDT and CDR2 FYEKMQ (reference sequence). The CDR3 runs to 15 residues. With 5 bases clipped from V and 6 bases from J, the junction kept 11 bases outside the gene matches.

The chain uses TRBV5-1 and TRBJ2-1; 8 bases are a match to TRBD1. CDR1 and CDR2 from the germline V gene are SGHRS and YFSETQ. V shed 0 bases, J shed 8 bases, and the junction held 7 bases outside the gene matches. The CDR3 runs to 15 residues. For the CDR3, the DNA is TGCGCCAGCAGCTTGGGACAGGGGACGTGGGATGAGCAGTTCTTC. It yields the protein CASSLGQGTWDEQFF.

The chain joins TRBV19 to TRBJ2-7; 8 bases map to TRBD1. The trim removed 5 bases at V and 2 bases at J, leaving 2 bases unmatched. CDR1 and CDR2 from the germline V gene are LNHDA and SQIVND (reference sequence). The CDR3 loop spans 13 amino acids. CDR3 bases: TGTGCCAGTAGTGCGACAGGGGCCTACGAGCAGTACTTC. Translated: CASSATGAYEQYF.

The rearrangement uses TRBV9 and TRBJ2-1; TRBD2 agrees at 7 bases. The CDR3 has 14 amino acids. The germline V gene encodes CDR1 SGDLS and CDR2 YYNGEE. V was pared by 2 bases and J by 3 bases, with 2 bases of the junction left unmatched. In nucleotides, the CDR3 is TGTGCCAGCAGCGTCGGGACTAACTACAATGAGCAGTTCTTC. This gives the protein CASSVGTNYNEQFF.

This clone has more than one count but fewer than ten. This chain joins TRBV7-2 and TRBJ2-7; 7 positions match TRBD1. The trim removed 1 base at V and 0 bases at J, leaving 12 bases unmatched. Germline V gives CDR1 SGHTA, CDR2 FQGNSA. The CDR3 has 18 amino acids. The CDR3 spells CASSLVLNRGQSSYEQYF. The DNA of the CDR3 is TGTGCCAGCAGCTTAGTTCTTAACAGGGGACAGAGCTCCTACGAGCAGTACTTC.

The chain combines TRBV13 with TRBJ2-7; a weak D match, TRBD2 (6 bases). This CDR3 is built from 14 residues. The germline V gene has CDR1 PRHDT and CDR2 FYEKMQ (reference sequence). V dropped 5 bases and J dropped 0 bases, with 11 bases sitting between them. In nucleotides, the CDR3 is TGTGCCAGCAGCCGGGGCGGGGACTCCTACGAGCAGTACTTC. This gives the protein CASSRGGDSYEQYF.

This chain links TRBV9 with TRBJ1-1, with 7 bases aligning to TRBD1. The CDR3 has 16 residues. Germline assignment: CDR1 SGDLS and CDR2 YYNGEE. Losses at the gene ends were 3 bases for V and 6 bases for J; bases not matched to a gene: 14. The CDR3 protein is CASSALQQGWSAEAFF. The CDR3 nucleotides read TGTGCCAGCAGCGCCCTGCAACAGGGGTGGTCGGCTGAAGCTTTCTTT.

There are a few counts of this clone. The chain recombines TRBV6-1 with TRBJ1-5, with D tentatively TRBD1 (5 bases). Germline lookup yields CDR1 MNHNS and CDR2 SASEGT. The CDR3 covers 15 residues. V was shortened by 5 bases and J by 0 bases, with 11 bases between the two germline ends. Written as DNA, the CDR3 is TGTGCCAGCAGTCCCAGGGATTATAGCAATCAGCCCCAGCATTTT. Translating gives CASSPRDYSNQPQHF.

The rearrangement links TRBV29-1 to TRBJ1-2, with 8 positions matching TRBD1. Per the germline V gene, CDR1 is SQVTM and CDR2 is ANQGSEA. The CDR3 spans 13 residues. The V segment lost 2 bases and the J segment 8 bases; nucleotides outside the gene matches: 7. CDR3 loop: CSVEPRTGYGYTF. In DNA, the CDR3 is TGCAGCGTTGAACCTCGGACAGGGTACGGCTACACCTTC.

Only one count was recorded for this clone. The chain is built from TRBV7-8 and TRBJ2-5, with 7 bases lining up with TRBD2. Trimming cost V 5 bases and J 1 base; bases outside gene matches: 7. The CDR3 loop spans 15 amino acids. From germline, CDR1 is SGHVS and CDR2 FQNEAQ. The CDR3 reads CASSPVASGQETQYF. CDR3 DNA: TGTGCCAGCAGCCCTGTGGCTAGCGGCCAAGAGACCCAGTACTTC. The whole variable domain, remainder taken from reference TRBV7-8 and TRBJ2-5, is GAGVSQSPRYKVAKRGQDVALRCDPISGHVSLFWYQQALGQGPEFLTYFQNEAQLDKSGLPSDRFFAERPEGSVSTLKIQRTQQEDSAVYLCASSPVASGQETQYFGPGTRLLVL.

As regards this clone: A junction boundary mismatches the germline segment, possibly from a read error. The same CDR3 can be traced to other DNA sequences in this sample. The chain joins TRBV7-8 to TRBJ2-7; D is uncertain. There are 13 residues in the CDR3. Germline lookup yields CDR1 SGHVS and CDR2 FQNEAQ. CDR3: CASSLGVSYEQYF. CDR3 bases: TGTGCCAGCAGTTTAGGTGTCAGCTACGAGCAGTACTTC.

This CDR3 is CASSPGDSYEQYF. As DNA, the CDR3 is TGTGCCAGCAGCCCAGGCGACAGCTACGAGCAGTACTTC. The V gene is TRBV7-9, the J gene TRBJ2-7; a weak D match, TRBD1 (5 bases). Trimming stripped 5 bases from V and 3 bases from J, with 11 bases between. Germline V gene sequence: CDR1 SEHNR, CDR2 FQNEAQ (reference sequence). The CDR3 is 13 residues long. Full variable domain (outside the CDR3, taken from reference TRBV7-9 and TRBJ2-7): DTGVSQNPRHKITKRGQNVTFRCDPISEHNRLYWYRQTLGQGPEFLTYFQNEAQLEKSRLLSDRFSAERPKGSFSTLEIQRTEQGDSAMYLCASSPGDSYEQYFGPGTRLTVT.

The chain couples TRBV27 to TRBJ1-1, with D possibly TRBD1 on 6 matching bases. This CDR3 comprises 13 residues. Germline CDR1 MNHEY, CDR2 SMNVEV (reference sequence). V lost 6 bases, J lost 4 bases, and 12 bases lay in between. The CDR3 DNA sequence: TGTGCCAGCAGAATACAGGGATCCACTGAAGCTTTCTTT. Translating gives CASRIQGSTEAFF.

This chain uses TRBV5-6 with TRBJ2-1, with D perhaps matching TRBD2 (7 bases). CDR1 is SGHDT, CDR2 YYEEEE, per germline. The CDR3 length is 16 residues. Trimming took 1 base from V and 4 from J, leaving 15 bases between them. The CDR3 spells CASSLRGGGTYNEQFF. DNA of the CDR3: TGTGCCAGCAGCTTGAGGGGCGGGGGCACGTACAATGAGCAGTTCTTC.